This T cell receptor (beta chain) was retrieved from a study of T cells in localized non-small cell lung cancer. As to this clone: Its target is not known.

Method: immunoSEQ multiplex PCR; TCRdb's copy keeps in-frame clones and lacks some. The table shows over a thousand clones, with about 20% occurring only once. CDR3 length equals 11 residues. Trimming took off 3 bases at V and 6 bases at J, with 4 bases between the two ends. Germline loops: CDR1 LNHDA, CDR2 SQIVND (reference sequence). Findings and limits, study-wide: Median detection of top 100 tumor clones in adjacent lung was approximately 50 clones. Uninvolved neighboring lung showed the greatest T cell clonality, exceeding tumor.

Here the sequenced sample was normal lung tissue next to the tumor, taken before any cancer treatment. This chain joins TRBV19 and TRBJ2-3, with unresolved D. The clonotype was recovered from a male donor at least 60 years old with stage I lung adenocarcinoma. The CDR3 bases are TGTGCCAGTAGTATCGGGGATACGCAGTATTTT. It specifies CASSIGDTQYF.